This is a list of T cell receptor beta chains from one sample in a study of regulatory T cells in long-lasting Graves disease. One entry per CDR3 protein, called by TCRdb with MiXCR from the multiplex PCR reads. The sample shows more than 350,000 distinct CDR3 sequences, around 20% of them seen only once. The sample was peripheral blood mononuclear cells (PBMCs), taken when the disease was refractory, from a patient treated with antithyroid drugs. These receptors were taken from a female donor with Graves disease. CDR3s include the opening cysteine and the closing phenylalanine or tryptophan. A D gene is named only where the DNA matches it firmly. Clone size is given for some rows only: seen once, a few or many times, or a class if the clone is expanded.

v_gene	j_gene	d_gene	abundance	CDR3aa	CDR3nt
TRBV24-1	TRBJ2-7	.	.	CATSGFEVLLVGEQYF	TGTGCCACCAGTGGATTTGAGGTACTGTTAGTGGGCGAGCAGTACTTC
TRBV7-2	TRBJ2-2	.	few	CASGIGAMDGELFF	TGTGCCAGCGGTATAGGGGCTATGGACGGGGAGCTGTTTTTT
TRBV13	TRBJ2-7	.	.	CAGSWRYEQYF	TGTGCCGGCAGCTGGAGATACGAGCAGTACTTC
TRBV7-9	TRBJ2-5	.	few	CASSIFLGFQETQYF	TGTGCCAGCTCCATTTTTCTAGGGTTTCAAGAGACCCAGTACTTC
TRBV7-9	TRBJ2-1	.	.	CASSYVGPSNEQFF	TGTGCCAGCAGCTACGTTGGCCCTTCCAATGAGCAGTTCTTC
TRBV7-9	TRBJ2-5	.	few	CASSLGASPKTQYF	TGTGCCAGCAGCTTAGGGGCATCCCCCAAGACCCAGTACTTC
TRBV3-1	TRBJ2-3	TRBD2	.	CASSQGVSGSDTQYF	TGTGCCAGCAGCCAAGGCGTTAGCGGGAGTGATACGCAGTATTTT
TRBV9	TRBJ1-2	.	.	CASSVGGWESYGYTF	TGTGCCAGCAGCGTAGGTGGCTGGGAAAGCTATGGCTACACCTTC
TRBV6-2/TRBV6-3	TRBJ2-7	TRBD2	many	CASSTPGGTYEQYF	TGTGCCAGCAGTACCCCGGGGGGTACCTACGAGCAGTACTTC
TRBV11-2	TRBJ2-5	.	many	CASSTGGPESETQYF	TGTGCCAGCAGCACTGGTGGTCCGGAATCGGAGACCCAGTACTTC
TRBV7-9	TRBJ2-2	TRBD1	.	CASSLWDRVSGELFF	TGTGCCAGCAGCTTATGGGACAGGGTATCCGGGGAGCTGTTTTTT
TRBV2	TRBJ2-1	.	.	CASSDKTAYNEQFF	TGTGCCAGCAGTGATAAAACGGCCTACAATGAGCAGTTCTTC
TRBV12-3/TRBV12-4	TRBJ2-1	TRBD2	few	CASSLSGTEGPSSFF	TGTGCCAGCAGTTTAAGCGGGACCGAGGGGCCCAGCAGTTTCTTC
TRBV29-1	TRBJ2-7	.	.	CSVEDRGTRGYEQYF	TGCAGCGTTGAAGATCGGGGGACCAGGGGCTACGAGCAGTACTTC
TRBV29-1	TRBJ1-4	.	few	CSVEDRYNEKLFF	TGCAGCGTTGAAGATCGGTATAATGAAAAACTGTTTTTT
TRBV5-1	TRBJ2-1	.	.	CASSLGGGGHNEQFF	TGCGCCAGCAGCCTCGGGGGTGGGGGCCACAATGAGCAGTTCTTC
TRBV6-4	TRBJ1-5	.	few	CASRRCWLSNQPQHF	TGTGCCAGCCGGCGGTGTTGGTTGAGCAATCAGCCCCAGCATTTT
TRBV6-1	TRBJ1-4	.	few	CASSRIPGAGGEKLFF	TGTGCCAGCAGTCGAATTCCAGGGGCCGGAGGGGAAAAACTGTTTTTT
TRBV27	TRBJ2-6	TRBD2	few	CASSYLGLAAGANVLTF	TGTGCCAGCAGTTATCTTGGACTAGCGGCTGGGGCCAACGTCCTGACTTTC
TRBV4-1	TRBJ2-7	TRBD2	.	CASSQGGSGGGSYEQYF	TGCGCCAGCAGCCAAGGGGGTTCCGGGGGAGGGTCCTACGAGCAGTACTTC
TRBV9	TRBJ1-2	.	many	CASSAGIRGYTF	TGTGCCAGCAGCGCAGGAATCCGTGGCTACACCTTC
TRBV6-1	TRBJ1-2	.	many	CASSGGGGAGYGYTF	TGTGCCAGCAGCGGCGGGGGGGGCGCAGGCTATGGCTACACCTTC
TRBV7-7	TRBJ2-2	.	.	CASSPVIAPTGELFF	TGTGCCAGCAGCCCAGTAATTGCCCCGACCGGGGAGCTGTTTTTT
TRBV19	TRBJ2-7	.	.	CASSIGAHSYEQYF	TGTGCCAGTAGTATAGGAGCCCATTCCTACGAGCAGTACTTC
TRBV28	TRBJ2-7	.	few	CASAKGGGIVYEQYF	TGTGCCAGCGCGAAGGGAGGGGGCATTGTGTACGAGCAGTACTTC
TRBV2	TRBJ2-7	.	many	CASSENRARLYEQYF	TGTGCCAGCAGCGAGAACCGAGCCCGACTCTACGAGCAGTACTTC
TRBV7-6	TRBJ1-4	.	.	CASSWGVDSVEKLFF	TGTGCCAGCAGCTGGGGAGTGGACAGTGTTGAAAAACTGTTTTTT
TRBV7-9	TRBJ2-5	.	many	CASGSVSGAETQYF	TGTGCCAGCGGCAGCGTTAGTGGAGCGGAGACCCAGTACTTC
TRBV30	TRBJ1-1	.	many	CAWSVREAPGF	TGTGCCTGGAGTGTACGGGAGGCCCCGGGTTTT